This entry lists 18 T cell receptor beta chains sequenced from one sample in a study of blood T cells in healthy people across ages. A second PCR, run for about 6 to 11 cycles, used a sample-barcoded 5' primer plus a J-beta primer mix. TCRdb analysed the 5' RACE reads with MiXCR anew, one entry per CDR3 protein. The sample lists about 780,000 distinct CDR3 sequences, 20% to 30% seen once, with around 3% in the top ten. This same sample was also part of a study on T cells of mothers and their children.

The sequenced sample consisted of blood. The source is a boy aged 5 to 17 in good health.

This clonotype was seen more than once but under ten times. The chain couples TRBV9 to TRBJ2-3; either TRBD1 or TRBD2 may supply D (6 bases each). Germline CDR1 is SGDLS and CDR2 is YYNGEE. The CDR3 length is 16 residues. Between the trimmed V and J ends, which lost 3 bases and 0 bases, there was a span of 14 bases. In DNA, the CDR3 is TGTGCCAGCAGCGGTGAGGGGGGCCTTAGCACAGATACGCAGTATTTT. It is translated as CASSGEGGLSTDTQYF.

This CDR3 is CAISGSATGQGGNSPLHF. Written as DNA, the CDR3 is TGTGCCATCAGTGGGTCTGCTACGGGACAGGGAGGGAATTCACCCCTCCACTTT. The chain employs TRBV10-3 and TRBJ1-6; 9 nucleotides line up with TRBD1. CDR1 and CDR2 from the germline V gene are ENHRY and SYGVKD. The CDR3 has 18 amino acids. After removal of 4 bases from V and 7 bases from J, the junction contained 14 bases not matched to a gene.

The rearrangement joins TRBV6-5 to TRBJ2-5, with D maybe TRBD2 (6 bases). The J call may be wrong; the DNA end is better matched by TRBJ2-7. This CDR3 has 14 residues. Germline V gene data show CDR1 as MNHEY and CDR2 as SVGAGI. The CDR3 coding sequence is TGTGCCAGCAGGCGGGCGGGGCTGGCGGACGAGCAGTACTTC. Its translation: CASRRAGLADEQYF.

V and J are TRBV2 and TRBJ2-5; D unclear. CDR3 length equals 15 residues. Germline V CDR1 and CDR2: SNHLY, FYNNEI. The ends were cut back, 2 bases at V and 5 bases at J, with 15 bases in the middle. The CDR3 nucleotides read TGTGCCAGCAGTGAATTTGTACTCAGGCCGGAGACCCAGTACTTC. Amino acid sequence: CASSEFVLRPETQYF.

The rearrangement uses TRBV10-3 and TRBJ2-7; TRBD1 aligns across 9 bases. In germline, CDR1 is ENHRY, CDR2 SYGVKD. J gave up 6 bases and V 2 bases, and 14 bases lay outside the gene matches. The CDR3 totals 17 residues. CDR3 sequence reads: CAISEAFSGTGPGEQYF. CDR3 nucleotide sequence: TGTGCCATCAGTGAGGCCTTCTCCGGGACAGGGCCAGGCGAGCAGTACTTC.

With respect to this clonotype: A junction boundary mismatches the germline segment, possibly from a read error. V gene TRBV6-5 combines with J gene TRBJ2-5; no firm D call. There are 14 residues in the CDR3. CDR1 is MNHEY and CDR2 is SVGAGI in the germline V gene. The CDR3 nucleotides read TGTGCCAGCAGTTATCGGCAGTTCGGTGAGAACCAGTACTTC. Amino acid sequence: CASSYRQFGENQYF.

The chain recombines TRBV9 with TRBJ2-7; D possibly uses TRBD1 or TRBD2 (5 bases each). The V gene lost 3 bases and the J gene lost 0 bases, with 13 bases spanning the gap. Germline CDR1 is SGDLS and CDR2 is YYNGEE. This CDR3 is 15 amino acids long. Here the CDR3 reads CASSEWDEISYEQYF. The CDR3 coding sequence is TGTGCCAGCAGCGAATGGGACGAGATCTCCTACGAGCAGTACTTC.

The chain combines TRBV3-1 with TRBJ2-5, with D possibly TRBD1 on 5 matching bases. The DNA matches TRBJ2-7 better at its end, which makes the J call doubtful. CDR3 length: 15 amino acids. Germline assignment: CDR1 LGHDT and CDR2 YNNKEL (reference sequence). CDR3 DNA sequence: TGTGCCAGCAGCCAAGATCAGGGCCCATGGTACGAGCAGTACTTC. It translates to CASSQDQGPWYEQYF.

The chain combines TRBV29-1 with TRBJ1-1; perhaps TRBD1 as D (6 bases). The V end was cut by 6 bases, the J end by 2 bases, with 13 bases between. This CDR3 contains 13 residues. Germline loops: CDR1 SQVTM, CDR2 ANQGSEA. The CDR3 loop is CSVAGQGNTEAFF. CDR3 nucleotide sequence: TGCAGCGTGGCGGGACAAGGAAACACTGAAGCTTTCTTT.

This clonotype was observed a handful of times. The V and J genes are TRBV9 and TRBJ1-1; weak D call: TRBD1 (5 bases). The length of the CDR3 is 14 residues. From germline, CDR1 is SGDLS and CDR2 YYNGEE. Trimming took off 0 bases at V and 4 bases at J, with 10 bases between the two ends. CDR3 protein: CASSVVQGGTEAFF. In DNA form, the CDR3 reads TGTGCCAGCAGCGTAGTCCAGGGTGGCACTGAAGCTTTCTTT.

This clonotype was observed a handful of times. In DNA form, the CDR3 reads TGTGCCAGCAGTTTAGGGGACAGGGGAGGCCCCCAGCATTTT. Its translation: CASSLGDRGGPQHF. This chain uses TRBV12-3 or TRBV12-4 with TRBJ1-5, with TRBD1 identical over 10 bases. The V and J ends lost 1 base and 10 bases, in that order; junction bases with no gene match: 4. CDR3 length equals 14 residues.

This clonotype was counted only a few times. This sequence joins TRBV29-1 and TRBJ2-7, with TRBD2 matching 10 bases. The ends lost 8 bases at V and 2 bases at J; junction bases unmatched: 3. The CDR3 extends over 12 amino acids. Germline lookup yields CDR1 SQVTM and CDR2 ANQGSEA. The CDR3 region has the DNA TGCAGCTGTAGCGGGGGGCCCTACGAGCAGTACTTC. Its translation: CSCSGGPYEQYF.

The CDR3 DNA reads as TGCAGTGCTAGGATGCAGGGTGGTGAAAAACTGTTTTTT. It codes for CSARMQGGEKLFF. The genes are TRBV20-1 and TRBJ1-4; D possibly corresponds to TRBD1 (5 bases). Germline assignment: CDR1 DFQATT and CDR2 SNEGSKA (reference sequence). Trimming took 3 bases from V and 7 from J, leaving 12 bases between them. CDR3 length: 13 amino acids.

The chain has TRBV28 and TRBJ2-5; D perhaps matches TRBD2 (6 bases). With the DNA end fitting TRBJ2-1 better, the J assignment may be wrong. CDR3 size: 12 residues. Germline V lookup: CDR1 MDHEN, CDR2 SYDVKM. CDR3 loop: CASSFGGKEQFF. CDR3 in DNA: TGTGCCAGCAGTTTCGGGGGTAAGGAGCAGTTCTTC.

This clonotype showed up just a few times. V is TRBV27 and J is TRBJ2-3, with no clear D. V was pared by 0 bases and J by 0 bases, with 4 bases between. The CDR3 contains 14 residues. Germline V gives CDR1 MNHEY, CDR2 SMNVEV (reference sequence). CDR3 nucleotide sequence: TGTGCCAGCAGTTTATCGACGAGCACAGATACGCAGTATTTT. This sequence encodes CASSLSTSTDTQYF.

In this sample, this clonotype turned up a few times. This is likely a read error, given that the CDR3 carries no conserved phenylalanine or tryptophan at its end. This chain connects TRBV12-5 to TRBJ2-7; tentatively, D is TRBD2 (5 bases). CDR1 LGHNT and CDR2 FRNRAP come from the germline V gene. The CDR3 extends over 14 amino acids. The germline V and J ends were trimmed by 3 bases and 1 base, with 10 bases remaining between them. Here the CDR3 reads CASGFPRGSYEQYL. DNA of the CDR3: TGTGCTAGTGGTTTCCCACGGGGATCCTACGAGCAGTACCTC.

There are many counts of this clonotype. The chain combines TRBV13 with TRBJ2-1; 7 nucleotides align to TRBD1. This CDR3 region has 15 residues. V shed 5 bases and J 9 bases; nucleotides not matched to a gene: 13. Germline CDR1 PRHDT, CDR2 FYEKMQ (reference sequence). The CDR3 spells CASSRMGTDPFEQFF. The CDR3 nucleotides read TGTGCCAGCAGCCGGATGGGGACAGACCCGTTTGAGCAGTTCTTC.

A few counts support this clonotype. The chain uses TRBV13 and TRBJ2-4; D possibly corresponds to TRBD1 (6 bases). V dropped 4 bases and J dropped 0 bases, with 13 bases sitting between them. The CDR3 sequence is 16 residues long. Per the germline V gene, CDR1 is PRHDT and CDR2 is FYEKMQ (reference sequence). The CDR3 region has the DNA TGTGCCAGCAGCTGGACCGGACAGCTAGCCAAAAACATTCAGTACTTC. Residues: CASSWTGQLAKNIQYF.